The clone carrying this TCR beta chain was observed a single time. Its specificity is unknown. This specimen comes from a study of cytotoxic CD8 clonotypes in ibrutinib-treated CLL. Study-level information: Sequencing produced an average of about 260,000 productive templates and approximately 90,000 productive rearrangements per sample. Overall study results and limits: Under therapy, public clonotypes either contracted or stayed stable, and they were uncommon. Baseline-level clonality went beyond age-matched healthy donors and moved in step with circulating CD8+ T-cell counts.

Data came from immunoSEQ multiplex PCR; TCRdb stores just in-frame clones and leaves some out. The sample shows about 130,000 clones, around 80% of them seen only once. The length of the CDR3 is 15 residues. V was clipped by 5 bases and J by 7 bases, with 20 bases between them. From germline, CDR1 is LNHNV and CDR2 YYDKDF (reference sequence). The chain has TRBV15 and TRBJ1-2, with a tentative D call TRBD1 (6 bases). Source: PBMCs, taken after 12 months of ibrutinib treatment. The origin of this receptor is a human donor with chronic lymphocytic leukemia. Here the CDR3 reads CATSLTTGQWAGYTF. CDR3 coding DNA: TGTGCCACCAGCCTCACGACAGGCCAATGGGCTGGCTACACCTTC.